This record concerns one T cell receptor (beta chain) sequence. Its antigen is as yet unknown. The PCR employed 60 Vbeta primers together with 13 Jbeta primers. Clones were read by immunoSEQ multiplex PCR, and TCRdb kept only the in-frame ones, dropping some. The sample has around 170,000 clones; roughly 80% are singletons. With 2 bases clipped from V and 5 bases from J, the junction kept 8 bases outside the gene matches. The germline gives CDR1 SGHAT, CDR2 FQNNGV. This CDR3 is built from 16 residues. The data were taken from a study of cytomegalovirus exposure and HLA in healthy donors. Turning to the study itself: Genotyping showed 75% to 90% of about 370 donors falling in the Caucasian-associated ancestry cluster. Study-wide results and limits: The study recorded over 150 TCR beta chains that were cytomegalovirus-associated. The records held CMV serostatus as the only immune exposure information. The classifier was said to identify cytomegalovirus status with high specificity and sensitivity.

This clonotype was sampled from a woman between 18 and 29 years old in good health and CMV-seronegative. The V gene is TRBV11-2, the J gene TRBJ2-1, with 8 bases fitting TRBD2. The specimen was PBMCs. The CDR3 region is CASSLLFGGGDNEQFF. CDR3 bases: TGTGCCAGCAGCTTACTCTTCGGGGGGGGCGACAATGAGCAGTTCTTC.